This T cell receptor (beta chain) appears in the sequencing data of a study of blood T cell repertoires in COVID-19. Study-wide background: T cells, B-cell-depleted T cells, or PBMCs provided the cDNA or gDNA that served as material.

The CDR3 length is 17 residues. V lost 3 bases and J lost 0; bases outside the gene matches: 11. The germline CDR1 and CDR2 sequences are DFQATT and SNEGSKA (reference sequence). In terms of age and location, participants ranged from roughly 18 to 90 years and lived in under 30 US areas. Two negative PCRs, clearance, or symptom resolution characterized the recovered Cohort 3 donors. The table came from immunoSEQ multiplex PCR; TCRdb's copy has only in-frame clones and leaves some out. The sample consists of around 310,000 clones, roughly 91% of them appearing once. This clonotype was obtained from a young woman who had recovered from COVID-19. The sample consisted of PBMCs or T cells enriched from blood (not recorded which). This sequence joins TRBV20-1 and TRBJ1-5; 7 bases fit TRBD1. The CDR3 is CSASLGQTSDSNQPQHF. DNA for the CDR3: TGCAGTGCTAGTCTGGGACAGACTTCAGATAGCAATCAGCCCCAGCATTTT.